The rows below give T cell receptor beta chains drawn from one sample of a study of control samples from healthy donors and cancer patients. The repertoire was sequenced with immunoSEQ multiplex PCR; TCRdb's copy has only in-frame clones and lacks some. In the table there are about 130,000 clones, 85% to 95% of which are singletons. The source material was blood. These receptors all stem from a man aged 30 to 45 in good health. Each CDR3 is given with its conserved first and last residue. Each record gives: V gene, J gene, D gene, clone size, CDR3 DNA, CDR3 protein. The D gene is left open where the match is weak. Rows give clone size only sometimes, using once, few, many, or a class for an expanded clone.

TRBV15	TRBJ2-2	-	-	TGTGCCACCAGCAGACAGGGGTACACCGGGGAGCTGTTTTTT	CATSRQGYTGELFF
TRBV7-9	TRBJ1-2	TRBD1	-	TGTGCCAGCAGCTCCATAGACAGGGTCTATGGCTACACCTTC	CASSSIDRVYGYTF
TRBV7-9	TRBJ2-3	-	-	TGTGCCAGCAGCTTGGGGGGAAGGGTCACAGATACGCAGTATTTT	CASSLGGRVTDTQYF
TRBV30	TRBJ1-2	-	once	TGTGCCTGGACCCCTTCCCGGACCCGTGGCTACACCTTC	CAWTPSRTRGYTF
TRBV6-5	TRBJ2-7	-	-	TGTGCCAGCAGTTACTCCAGGGGTTACGAGCAGTACTTC	CASSYSRGYEQYF
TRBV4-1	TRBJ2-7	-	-	TGCGCCAGCAGCCTAGAGGGGCAGGCCCAGGAGCAGTACTTC	CASSLEGQAQEQYF
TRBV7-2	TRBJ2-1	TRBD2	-	TGTGCCAGCAGCTTAGTAGGAGGGGAGGGCTCCTACAATGAGCAGTTCTTC	CASSLVGGEGSYNEQFF
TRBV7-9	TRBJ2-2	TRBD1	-	TGTGCCAGCAGCCCCAGGGGGCCGAACACCGGGGAGCTGTTTTTT	CASSPRGPNTGELFF
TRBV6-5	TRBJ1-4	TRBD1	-	TGTGCCAGCACTCCCGGGACAGTGAGGATAGGAAAACTGTTTTTT	CASTPGTVRIGKLFF
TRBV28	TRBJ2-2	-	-	TGTGCCAGCAGCACCCGACTGATCACCGGGGAGCTGTTTTTT	CASSTRLITGELFF
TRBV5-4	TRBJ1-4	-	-	TGTGCCAGCAGGCCCGCTCCGCTGTCTAATGAAAAACTGTTTTTT	CASRPAPLSNEKLFF
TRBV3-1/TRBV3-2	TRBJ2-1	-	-	TGTGCCAGCAGCCAAGCGAGGTCCGGGCCGAATGAGCAGTTCTTC	CASSQARSGPNEQFF
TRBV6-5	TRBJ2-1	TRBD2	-	TGTGCCAGCAGCCAGCGGGGGGGCCGGAATGAGCAGTTCTTC	CASSQRGGRNEQFF
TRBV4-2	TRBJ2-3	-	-	TGTGCCAGCAGCCAAGAGACCTTGCGCGGTACGCAGTATTTT	CASSQETLRGTQYF
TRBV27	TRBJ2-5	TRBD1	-	TGTGCCAGCAGCCCAACAGGGGAAAGAGAGACCCAGTACTTC	CASSPTGERETQYF
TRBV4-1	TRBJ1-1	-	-	TGCGCCAGCAGCCCTCCGACGTGGTGGACGCAGGAGAACACTGAAGCTTTCTTT	CASSPPTWWTQENTEAFF
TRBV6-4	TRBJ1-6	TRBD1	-	TGTGCCACGTCCCGGGACAGCAATTCACCCCTCCACTTT	CATSRDSNSPLHF
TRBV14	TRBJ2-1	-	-	TGTGCCAGCAGCCAAAGCAATGAGCAGTTCTTC	CASSQSNEQFF